The present T cell receptor (beta chain) was sequenced within a study of blood T cell repertoires in COVID-19. At the level of the study: Italy, Spain and the United States were the sources of the convalescent and acute COVID-19 samples.

V was cut by 3 bases and J by 11 bases, with 13 bases left in between. The CDR3 totals 12 residues. The germline CDR1 and CDR2 sequences are LGHNT and FRNRAP. Profiling relied on immunoSEQ multiplex PCR, and the TCRdb table lists in-frame clones only, not all of them. Of fewer than 350,000 clones listed, about 86% were seen once; the top ten hold around 2.1%. Sequenced input: peripheral blood. The V and J genes are TRBV12-5 and TRBJ1-1; the D is unclear. The source is a woman aged 25 to 45 who had recovered from COVID-19. CDR3 coding DNA: TGTGCTAGTGGTTTATTGTGGACGGGGGCTTTCTTT. Amino acid sequence: CASGLLWTGAFF.